This entry concerns a single T cell receptor (beta chain). Its specificity is not known. The data stem from a study of T cells after yellow fever vaccination. Study in general: The fractions with low cell numbers were processed using SMART-Seq v4 Ultra Low Input.

A universal primer site and UMIs were added as TCR cDNA was made by 5'RACE template switching. Via MiXCR, TCRdb re-called the 5' RACE reads, giving one row per CDR3 protein. The sample holds about 310,000 distinct CDR3 sequences, roughly 4% seen once. General study points: Weaker, the secondary response peaked sooner, at day 5 versus 15. Only a small proportion of the clonotypes turned up in both the CD4 and the CD8 compartments, likely arising from convergent recombination.

The length of the CDR3 is 13 residues. J was trimmed by 3 bases and V by 6 bases; bases with no gene match: 5. Germline V gives CDR1 MNHEY, CDR2 SVGAGI. The TCR comes from a man between 18 and 29 years old who received the YFV17D yellow fever vaccine. Material: PBMCs, obtained on the day of the yellow fever booster vaccination. The chain combines TRBV6-5 with TRBJ2-7; 7 bases fit TRBD1. The CDR3 here is CASRQDRSYEQYF. CDR3 bases: TGTGCCAGCAGGCAGGACAGGAGCTACGAGCAGTACTTC.